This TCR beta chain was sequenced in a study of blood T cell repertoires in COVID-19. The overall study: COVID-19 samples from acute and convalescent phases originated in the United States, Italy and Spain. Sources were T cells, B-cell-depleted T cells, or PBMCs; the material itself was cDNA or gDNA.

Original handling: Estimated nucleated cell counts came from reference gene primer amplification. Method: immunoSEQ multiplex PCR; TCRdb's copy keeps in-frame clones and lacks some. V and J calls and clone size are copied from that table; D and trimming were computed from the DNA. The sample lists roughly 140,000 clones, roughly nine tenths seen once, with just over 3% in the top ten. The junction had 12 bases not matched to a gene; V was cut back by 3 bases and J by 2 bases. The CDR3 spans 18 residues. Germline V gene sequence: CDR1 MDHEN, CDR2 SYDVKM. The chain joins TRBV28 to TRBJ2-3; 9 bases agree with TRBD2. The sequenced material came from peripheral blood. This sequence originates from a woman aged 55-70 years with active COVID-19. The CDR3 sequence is CASSLLNLAGAVTDTQYF. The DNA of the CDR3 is TGTGCCAGCAGTTTGCTAAACTTAGCGGGAGCGGTCACAGATACGCAGTATTTT. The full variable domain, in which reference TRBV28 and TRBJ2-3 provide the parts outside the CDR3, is DVKVTQSSRYLVKRTGEKVFLECVQDMDHENMFWYRQDPGLGLRLIYFSYDVKMKEKGDIPEGYSVSREKKERFSLILESASTNQTSMYLCASSLLNLAGAVTDTQYFGPGTRLTVL.